This passage covers 31 T cell receptor beta chains from one sample sequenced in a study of shared clonotypes between healthy human individuals. Assay used: immunoSEQ multiplex PCR; TCRdb lists only in-frame clones, some missing. Among roughly 2.1 million clones listed, about 92% were seen once. Cells designated naive CD8 were CD45RO-negative and were positively selected for CCR7, with terminally differentiated effector memory CD45RA+ cells excluded. Sequenced sample: naive CD8+ T cells from PBMCs. The receptors come from a young man in good health. Some clones in this sample may be carry-over from other donors' samples.

The chain joins TRBV9 to TRBJ2-3; D might be TRBD2 (6 bases). The CDR3 extends over 15 amino acids. Between the trimmed V and J ends, which lost 3 bases and 10 bases, there was a span of 21 bases. Germline assignment: CDR1 SGDLS and CDR2 YYNGEE. This CDR3 reads CASSEGPAGGYPQYF. The CDR3, as DNA: TGTGCCAGCAGCGAGGGACCAGCCGGAGGGTACCCGCAGTATTTT.

V and J are TRBV7-9 and TRBJ1-1; no reliable D call. Between the trimmed V and J ends, which lost 3 bases and 4 bases, there was a span of 6 bases. Germline CDR1 is SEHNR and CDR2 is FQNEAQ (reference sequence). This CDR3 is built from 12 residues. The CDR3 nucleotides read TGTGCCAGCAGCTTCGACCGCACTGAAGCTTTCTTT. Amino acids: CASSFDRTEAFF.

On this clone itself: One junction end does not reproduce the germline sequence, and a read error may be involved. The chain uses TRBV27 and TRBJ2-3; D perhaps matches TRBD1 (5 bases). The germline gives CDR1 MNHEY, CDR2 SMNVEV (reference sequence). The CDR3 runs to 16 residues. The CDR3 protein is CASSSPAARPTGTQYF. DNA for the CDR3: TGTGCCAGCAGTTCACCCGCGGCACGCCCCACAGGTACGCAGTATTTT.

The rearrangement joins TRBV28 to TRBJ2-7, with 8 bases aligning to TRBD2. The V and J ends lost 2 bases and 5 bases, in that order; junction bases with no gene match: 5. Germline CDR1 and CDR2: MDHEN and SYDVKM. The CDR3 length is 14 residues. CDR3 DNA: TGTGCCAGCAGTTTAGGCAACGGGGGGGACGAGCAGTACTTC. It translates to CASSLGNGGDEQYF.

This clone has a single count. CDR3 coding DNA: TGTGCCAGCAGCTTAGATCCAGCGGGAGGCTCCTACGAGCAGTACTTC. Encoded protein: CASSLDPAGGSYEQYF. The chain combines TRBV11-2 with TRBJ2-7; 9 bases fit TRBD2. Trimming cost V 0 bases and J 0 bases; bases outside gene matches: 3. The CDR3 is made up of 16 amino acids. Per germline, CDR1 SGHAT and CDR2 FQNNGV.

The chain combines TRBV5-6 with TRBJ2-7, with TRBD1 matching over 11 bases. The V segment lost 2 bases and the J segment 3 bases; nucleotides outside the gene matches: 4. Germline V gives CDR1 SGHDT, CDR2 YYEEEE. There are 15 residues in the CDR3. As DNA, the CDR3 is TGTGCCAGCAGCTTCCCGGGACAGGGGGACTACGAGCAGTACTTC. It is translated as CASSFPGQGDYEQYF.

The chain joins TRBV25-1 to TRBJ2-7; 8 positions agree with TRBD1. The CDR3 totals 16 residues. The germline V gene encodes CDR1 MGHDK and CDR2 SYGVNS. V shed 2 bases, J shed 3 bases, and the junction held 9 bases outside the gene matches. The CDR3 nucleotides read TGTGCCAGCAGTGAAGGACTGGGACAGGAAGACTACGAGCAGTACTTC. This encodes CASSEGLGQEDYEQYF.

This chain's CDR3 is CASSQKVGAGNTIYF. The DNA for the CDR3 is TGTGCCAGCAGCCAAAAGGTCGGGGCTGGAAACACCATATATTTT. V is TRBV7-9 and J is TRBJ1-3, with unresolved D. Per the germline V gene, CDR1 is SEHNR and CDR2 is FQNEAQ (reference sequence). Trimming took 5 bases from V and 2 from J, leaving 13 bases between them. The CDR3 is 15 residues long.

This CDR3 reads CASSHTPGPKYNEQFF. CDR3 bases: TGTGCCAGCAGTCACACTCCGGGACCTAAATACAATGAGCAGTTCTTC. The V gene is TRBV27, the J gene TRBJ2-1; possibly TRBD1 or TRBD2 for D (5 bases each). V was trimmed by 5 bases and J by 4 bases, leaving 18 bases between them. In germline, CDR1 is MNHEY, CDR2 SMNVEV (reference sequence). This CDR3 has 16 amino acids.

The chain carries TRBV29-1 and TRBJ2-7; possible D gene TRBD1, 5 bases. The CDR3 totals 17 residues. Between the trimmed V and J ends, which lost 4 bases and 5 bases, there was a span of 27 bases. Germline CDR1 SQVTM, CDR2 ANQGSEA. CDR3 sequence (DNA): TGCAGCGTTGGGGGTCTCTCAAGGGGCGCGCTGTGGGACGAGCAGTACTTC. This translates into CSVGGLSRGALWDEQYF.

This clone was recorded a few times. Within the sample, other DNA sequences also encode this same CDR3. J is TRBJ1-5 and V is TRBV7-9, with D unclear. The CDR3 is 12 amino acids. Germline lookup yields CDR1 SEHNR and CDR2 FQNEAQ (reference sequence). The V end lost 5 bases, the J end lost 0 bases, and 2 bases lay between the germline ends. In DNA, the CDR3 is TGTGCCAGCAGCGATAGCAATCAGCCCCAGCATTTT. This gives the protein CASSDSNQPQHF.

The chain is built from TRBV7-6 and TRBJ2-3; 7 bases fit TRBD2. CDR1 and CDR2 from the germline V gene are SGHVS and FNYEAQ. This CDR3 has 15 residues. V gave up 11 bases and J gave up 2 bases; unmatched junction bases: 13. CDR3 sequence: CAVIREAETTDTQYF. CDR3 sequence (DNA): TGTGCCGTTATCCGGGAGGCAGAAACCACAGATACGCAGTATTTT.

In regard to this clone: Other DNA sequences from this sample encode an identical CDR3 as well. This rearrangement joins TRBV27 to TRBJ2-2; D gene uncertain. This CDR3 is 14 amino acids long. V was pared by 3 bases and J by 0 bases, with 5 bases between. Germline V lookup: CDR1 MNHEY, CDR2 SMNVEV (reference sequence). The CDR3 region has the DNA TGTGCCAGCAGTTTGTGGCCGAACACCGGGGAGCTGTTTTTT. Translation gives CASSLWPNTGELFF.

The CDR3: CASSQDSPYEQYF. The CDR3 region has the DNA TGCGCCAGCAGCCAAGATTCTCCCTACGAGCAGTACTTC. The rearrangement joins TRBV4-1 to TRBJ2-7; D remains unclear. V dropped 0 bases and J dropped 2 bases, with 5 bases sitting between them. This CDR3 contains 13 residues. The germline CDR1 and CDR2 sequences are MGHRA and YSYEKL.

This clone was found once. The rearrangement joins TRBV6-5 to TRBJ2-7, with 11 bases matching TRBD2. CDR3 length: 15 residues. The J segment lost 3 bases and the V segment lost 6 bases, leaving 7 bases of the junction unmatched. Germline V gene sequence: CDR1 MNHEY, CDR2 SVGAGI. In DNA form, the CDR3 reads TGTGCCAGCAGATATACTAGCGGGGGCATCTACGAGCAGTACTTC. It specifies CASRYTSGGIYEQYF.

The chain carries TRBV7-9 and TRBJ1-1; 8 bases map to TRBD1. Germline V lookup: CDR1 SEHNR, CDR2 FQNEAQ (reference sequence). CDR3 length equals 15 residues. V gave up 3 bases and J gave up 5 bases; unmatched junction bases: 8. DNA of the CDR3: TGTGCCAGCAGCTTTCCCCCGACAGGGGAAACTGAAGCTTTCTTT. Translated, it gives CASSFPPTGETEAFF.

The genes are TRBV28 and TRBJ2-3; 10 positions agree with TRBD1. V trimming: 6 bases; J trimming: 3 bases; junction bases outside the gene matches: 6. Germline-derived CDR1 and CDR2 are MDHEN and SYDVKM. The CDR3 extends over 15 amino acids. CDR3 amino acids: CASRPDRGFTDTQYF. The CDR3 nucleotides read TGTGCCAGCAGGCCGGACAGGGGGTTTACAGATACGCAGTATTTT.

CDR3 protein: CASSSLAGYNEQFF. DNA of the CDR3: TGTGCCAGCAGCTCTCTAGCGGGGTACAATGAGCAGTTCTTC. This chain joins TRBV9 and TRBJ2-1; the match to TRBD2 covers 9 bases. The CDR3 is 14 amino acids. Trimming at V came to 4 bases and at J to 4 bases, leaving 3 bases not matched to a gene. The V gene's germline CDR1 is SGDLS and CDR2 YYNGEE.

This rearrangement joins TRBV7-3 to TRBJ2-1, with 9 bases matching TRBD2. From germline, CDR1 is SGHTA and CDR2 FQGTGA. The V gene end was trimmed by 6 bases and the J gene end by 6 bases; junction bases not matched to a gene: 15. This CDR3 comprises 17 residues. CDR3 DNA: TGTGCCAGCAGGTCCAGGGGCGGGAGGGATGATACCAATGAGCAGTTCTTC. This sequence encodes CASRSRGGRDDTNEQFF. Looking up the rest from reference TRBV7-3 and TRBJ2-1 gives the full variable domain: GAGVSQTPSNKVTEKGKYVELRCDPISGHTALYWYRQSLGQGPEFLIYFQGTGAADDSGLPNDRFFAVRPEGSVSTLKIQRTERGDSAVYLCASRSRGGRDDTNEQFFGPGTRLTVL.

This chain connects TRBV28 to TRBJ2-3; D not certain. The V gene's germline CDR1 is MDHEN and CDR2 SYDVKM. The CDR3 sequence is 14 residues long. Trimming pared 4 bases from V and 4 bases from J, leaving 12 bases between. The CDR3 here is CASSYRSEPDTQYF. The CDR3 DNA follows: TGTGCCAGCAGTTACCGGAGTGAGCCAGATACGCAGTATTTT. The whole variable domain, remainder taken from reference TRBV28 and TRBJ2-3, is DVKVTQSSRYLVKRTGEKVFLECVQDMDHENMFWYRQDPGLGLRLIYFSYDVKMKEKGDIPEGYSVSREKKERFSLILESASTNQTSMYLCASSYRSEPDTQYFGPGTRLTVL.

This chain joins TRBV27 and TRBJ1-2; 11 bases are shared with TRBD1. Looked up from germline, CDR1 is MNHEY and CDR2 is SMNVEV (reference sequence). V lost 5 bases to trimming and J lost 4 bases; unmatched junction nucleotides: 6. There are 15 residues in the CDR3. The CDR3 DNA is TGTGCCAGCAGTGCGAGGACAGGGGGCCCCTATGGCTACACCTTC. Amino acid sequence: CASSARTGGPYGYTF.

The V call is TRBV27, the J call TRBJ1-2; TRBD1 agrees at 10 bases. CDR3 length: 14 residues. Per the germline V gene, CDR1 is MNHEY and CDR2 is SMNVEV (reference sequence). After removal of 0 bases from V and 8 bases from J, the junction contained 3 bases not matched to a gene. This CDR3 is CASSLSGTGVGYTF. The CDR3 DNA reads TGTGCCAGCAGTTTATCGGGGACAGGGGTCGGCTACACCTTC.

Worth noting for this clone: Distinct nucleotide sequences in the sample also encode this CDR3. The J gene is TRBJ1-1, the V gene TRBV19; D is possibly TRBD1 (5 bases). The CDR3 extends over 13 amino acids. Trimming took 0 bases from V and 4 from J, leaving 6 bases between them. The V gene's germline CDR1 is LNHDA and CDR2 SQIVND (reference sequence). CDR3: CASSIDGGTEAFF. Written as DNA, the CDR3 is TGTGCCAGTAGTATAGATGGGGGCACTGAAGCTTTCTTT. Full variable domain (missing parts from reference TRBV19 and TRBJ1-1): DGGITQSPKYLFRKEGQNVTLSCEQNLNHDAMYWYRQDPGQGLRLIYYSQIVNDFQKGDIAEGYSVSREKKESFPLTVTSAQKNPTAFYLCASSIDGGTEAFFGQGTRLTVV.

The chain employs TRBV11-2 and TRBJ2-5, with D possibly called TRBD1 or TRBD2 (5 bases each). The length of the CDR3 is 14 residues. Per the germline V gene, CDR1 is SGHAT and CDR2 is FQNNGV. V shed 2 bases and J shed 2 bases, with 9 bases lying between them. This chain's CDR3 is CASSLRWGQETQYF. DNA for the CDR3: TGTGCCAGCAGCTTAAGGTGGGGGCAAGAGACCCAGTACTTC.

The gene calls are TRBV9 and TRBJ2-2; D may be TRBD2 (6 bases). CDR3 length equals 16 residues. Trimming cost V 0 bases and J 1 base, with 10 bases left between them. Germline V CDR1 and CDR2: SGDLS, YYNGEE. CDR3 residues: CASSVAGRENTGELFF. The CDR3 DNA reads TGTGCCAGCAGCGTAGCTGGGCGGGAGAACACCGGGGAGCTGTTTTTT.

This sequence joins TRBV4-1 and TRBJ2-1; the match to TRBD2 covers 10 bases. V shed 1 base, J shed 9 bases, and the junction held 9 bases outside the gene matches. The CDR3 is 16 amino acids. CDR1 and CDR2 (germline): MGHRA, YSYEKL. The DNA for the CDR3 is TGCGCCAGCAGCCAAGGGCGGCTAGCGGGAGAGGTTGAGCAGTTCTTC. Translated, it gives CASSQGRLAGEVEQFF.

This chain joins TRBV28 and TRBJ2-1, with D tentatively TRBD2 (5 bases). The germline V and J ends were trimmed by 6 bases and 0 bases, with 18 bases remaining between them. The CDR3 spans 17 residues. Germline V gene sequence: CDR1 MDHEN, CDR2 SYDVKM. The CDR3: CASSLGLESGSYNEQFF. CDR3 bases: TGTGCCAGCAGCCTTGGTTTAGAAAGCGGCTCCTACAATGAGCAGTTCTTC.

This rearrangement joins TRBV5-4 to TRBJ2-3; D possibly matches TRBD1 or TRBD2 (5 bases each). Germline-derived CDR1 and CDR2 are SGHNT and YYREEE (reference sequence). The CDR3 contains 15 residues. Trimming removed 3 bases from V and 2 bases from J, with 13 bases in between. The CDR3 loop is CASSSRGGATDTQYF. CDR3 nucleotide sequence: TGTGCCAGCAGCTCCCGGGGCGGAGCCACAGATACGCAGTATTTT.

Regarding this clone: The sample carries other DNA sequences with the same CDR3. This chain connects TRBV27 to TRBJ1-5, with TRBD1 as a possible D gene (5 bases). The V gene lost 3 bases and the J gene lost 5 bases, with 11 bases spanning the gap. This CDR3 comprises 14 residues. Germline V gene data show CDR1 as MNHEY and CDR2 as SMNVEV (reference sequence). CDR3 DNA: TGTGCCAGCAGTTTCACCGGGACCTATCAGCCCCAGCATTTT. Translating gives CASSFTGTYQPQHF.

The chain couples TRBV15 to TRBJ2-7; no definite D call. Germline V gene sequence: CDR1 LNHNV, CDR2 YYDKDF (reference sequence). The CDR3 extends over 13 amino acids. V shed 0 bases and J shed 6 bases, with 9 bases lying between them. CDR3 region: CATSRESSSEQYF. As DNA, the CDR3 is TGTGCCACCAGCAGAGAAAGTTCGAGCGAGCAGTACTTC.

This chain links TRBV5-1 with TRBJ2-7; 14 bases fit TRBD2. The CDR3 has 17 amino acids. V shed 4 bases and J 4 bases; nucleotides not matched to a gene: 10. CDR1 is SGHRS and CDR2 is YFSETQ in the germline V gene. The CDR3 sequence: CASSEGLAGVGTYEQYF. The CDR3 region has the DNA TGCGCCAGCAGCGAGGGACTAGCGGGAGTTGGAACGTACGAGCAGTACTTC.